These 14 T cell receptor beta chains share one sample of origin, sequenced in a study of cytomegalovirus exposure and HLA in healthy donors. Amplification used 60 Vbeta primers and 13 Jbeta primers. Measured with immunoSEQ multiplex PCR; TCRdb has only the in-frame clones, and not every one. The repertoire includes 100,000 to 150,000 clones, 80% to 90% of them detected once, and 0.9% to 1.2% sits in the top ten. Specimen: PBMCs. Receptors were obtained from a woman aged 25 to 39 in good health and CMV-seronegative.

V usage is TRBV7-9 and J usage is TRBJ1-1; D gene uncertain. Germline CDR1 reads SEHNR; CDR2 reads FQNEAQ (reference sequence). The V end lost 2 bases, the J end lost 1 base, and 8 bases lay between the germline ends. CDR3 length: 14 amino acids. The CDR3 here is CASSLLGTNTEAFF. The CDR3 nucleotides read TGTGCCAGCAGCTTATTGGGCACGAACACTGAAGCTTTCTTT.

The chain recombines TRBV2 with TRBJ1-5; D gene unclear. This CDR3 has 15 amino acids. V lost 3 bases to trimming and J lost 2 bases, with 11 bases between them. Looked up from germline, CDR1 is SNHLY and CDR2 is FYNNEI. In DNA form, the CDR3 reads TGTGCCAGCAGTGAGACCCTCGGGGGCAATCAGCCCCAGCATTTT. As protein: CASSETLGGNQPQHF.

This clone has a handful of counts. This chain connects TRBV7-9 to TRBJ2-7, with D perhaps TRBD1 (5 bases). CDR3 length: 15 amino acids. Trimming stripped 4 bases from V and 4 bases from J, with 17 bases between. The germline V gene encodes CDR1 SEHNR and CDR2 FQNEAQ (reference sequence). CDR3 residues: CASSSHTTGRYEQYF. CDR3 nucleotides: TGTGCCAGCAGCTCTCACACAACAGGAAGGTACGAGCAGTACTTC.

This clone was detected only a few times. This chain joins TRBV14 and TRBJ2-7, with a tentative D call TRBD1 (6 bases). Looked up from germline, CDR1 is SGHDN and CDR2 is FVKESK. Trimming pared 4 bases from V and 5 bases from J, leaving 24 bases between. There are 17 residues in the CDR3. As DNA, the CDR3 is TGTGCCAGCAGCCGACCGATACAGGGCCCGGGCCCCCACGAGCAGTACTTC. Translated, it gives CASSRPIQGPGPHEQYF. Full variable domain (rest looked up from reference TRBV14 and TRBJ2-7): EAGVTQFPSHSVIEKGQTVTLRCDPISGHDNLYWYRRVMGKEIKFLLHFVKESKQDESGMPNNRFLAERTGGTYSTLKVQPAELEDSGVYFCASSRPIQGPGPHEQYFGPGTRLTVT.

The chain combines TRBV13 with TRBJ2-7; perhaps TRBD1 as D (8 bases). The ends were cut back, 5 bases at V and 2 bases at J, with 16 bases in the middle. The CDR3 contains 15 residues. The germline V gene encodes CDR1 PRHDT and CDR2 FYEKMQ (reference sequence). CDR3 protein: CASSRRGTGAYEQYF. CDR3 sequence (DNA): TGTGCCAGCAGCCGGCGGGGGACAGGCGCCTACGAGCAGTACTTC.

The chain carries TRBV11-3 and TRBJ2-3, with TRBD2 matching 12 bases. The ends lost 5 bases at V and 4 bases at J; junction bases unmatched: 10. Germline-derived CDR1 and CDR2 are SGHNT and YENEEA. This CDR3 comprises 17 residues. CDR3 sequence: CASSAHLAGGTADTQYF. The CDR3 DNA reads TGTGCCAGCAGCGCCCATCTAGCGGGAGGGACCGCAGATACGCAGTATTTT. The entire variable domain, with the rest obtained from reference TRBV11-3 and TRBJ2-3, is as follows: EAGVVQSPRYKIIEKKQPVAFWCNPISGHNTLYWYLQNLGQGPELLIRYENEEAVDDSQLPKDRFSAERLKGVDSTLKIQPAELGDSAVYLCASSAHLAGGTADTQYFGPGTRLTVL.

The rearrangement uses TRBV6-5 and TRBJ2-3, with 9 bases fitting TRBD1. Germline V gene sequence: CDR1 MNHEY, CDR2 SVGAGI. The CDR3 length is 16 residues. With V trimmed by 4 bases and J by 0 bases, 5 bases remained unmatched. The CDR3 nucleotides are TGTGCCAGCAGTTCCGGGACAGGGACTAGCACAGATACGCAGTATTTT. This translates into CASSSGTGTSTDTQYF.

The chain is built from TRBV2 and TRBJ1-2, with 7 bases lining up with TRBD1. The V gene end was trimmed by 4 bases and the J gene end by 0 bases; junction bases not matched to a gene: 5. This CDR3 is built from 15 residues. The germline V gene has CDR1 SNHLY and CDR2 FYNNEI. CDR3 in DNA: TGTGCCAGCAGTGGGAGGGGGCGACCTAACTATGGCTACACCTTC. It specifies CASSGRGRPNYGYTF.

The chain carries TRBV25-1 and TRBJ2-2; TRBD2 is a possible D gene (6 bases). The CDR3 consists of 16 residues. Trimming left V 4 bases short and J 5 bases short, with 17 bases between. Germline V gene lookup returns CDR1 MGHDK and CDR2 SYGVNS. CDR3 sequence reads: CASSGSGGSRTGELFF. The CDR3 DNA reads TGTGCCAGCAGTGGATCTGGGGGGTCAAGGACCGGGGAGCTGTTTTTT.

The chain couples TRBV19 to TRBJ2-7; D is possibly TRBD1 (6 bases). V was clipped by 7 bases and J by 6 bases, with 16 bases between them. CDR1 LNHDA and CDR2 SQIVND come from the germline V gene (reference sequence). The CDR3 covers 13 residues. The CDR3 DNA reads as TGTGCCAGTAACAGGGACGGGGTCGGCGAGCAGTACTTC. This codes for CASNRDGVGEQYF.

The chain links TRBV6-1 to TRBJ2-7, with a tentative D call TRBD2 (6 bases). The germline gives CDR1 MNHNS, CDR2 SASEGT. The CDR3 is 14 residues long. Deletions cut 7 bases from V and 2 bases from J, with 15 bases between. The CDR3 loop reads CASNRDSRAYEQYF. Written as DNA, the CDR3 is TGTGCCAGCAATCGGGACTCGAGGGCCTACGAGCAGTACTTC.

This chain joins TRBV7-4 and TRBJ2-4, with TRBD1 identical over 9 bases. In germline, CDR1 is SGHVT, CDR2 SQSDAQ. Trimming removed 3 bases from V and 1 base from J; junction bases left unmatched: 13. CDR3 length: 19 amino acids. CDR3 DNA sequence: TGTGCCAGCAGCTTGCCGGGACAGGGTGTATGCTTTGCCAAAAACATTCAGTACTTC. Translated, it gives CASSLPGQGVCFAKNIQYF. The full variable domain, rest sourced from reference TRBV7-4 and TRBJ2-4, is GAGVSQSPRYKVAKRGRDVALRCDSISGHVTLYWYRQTLGQGSEVLTYSQSDAQRDKSGRPSGRFSAERPERSVSTLKIQRTEQGDSAVYLCASSLPGQGVCFAKNIQYFGAGTRLSVL.

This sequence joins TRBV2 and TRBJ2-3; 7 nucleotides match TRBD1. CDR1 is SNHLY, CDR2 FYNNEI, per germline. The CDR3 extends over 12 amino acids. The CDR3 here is CVSGTVPPVPYF. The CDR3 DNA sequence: TGTGTCTCTGGGACAGTCCCCCCAGTTCCGTATTTT.

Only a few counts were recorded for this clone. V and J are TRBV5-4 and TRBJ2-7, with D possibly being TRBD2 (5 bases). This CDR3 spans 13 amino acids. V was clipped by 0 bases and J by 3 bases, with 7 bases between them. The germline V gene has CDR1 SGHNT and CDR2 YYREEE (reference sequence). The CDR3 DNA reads TGTGCCAGCAGCTTGGGTAGCGACTACGAGCAGTACTTC. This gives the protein CASSLGSDYEQYF.